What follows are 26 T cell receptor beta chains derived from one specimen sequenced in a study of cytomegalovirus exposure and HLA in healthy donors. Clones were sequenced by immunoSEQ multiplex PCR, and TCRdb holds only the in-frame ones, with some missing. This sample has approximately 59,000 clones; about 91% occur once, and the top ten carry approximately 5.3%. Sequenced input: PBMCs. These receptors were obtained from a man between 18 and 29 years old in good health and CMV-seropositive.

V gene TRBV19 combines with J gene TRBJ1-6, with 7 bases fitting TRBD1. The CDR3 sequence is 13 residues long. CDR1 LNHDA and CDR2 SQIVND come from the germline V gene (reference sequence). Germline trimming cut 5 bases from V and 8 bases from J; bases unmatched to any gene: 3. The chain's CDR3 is CASSGTGDSPLHF. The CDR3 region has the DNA TGTGCCAGTAGTGGAACAGGGGATTCACCCCTCCACTTT.

In nucleotides, the CDR3 is TGTGCCAGCAGCTTAGGTACGGAGGGTTTTGGAAAACTGTTTTTT. Translating gives CASSLGTEGFGKLFF. The chain links TRBV7-9 to TRBJ1-4, with D unresolved. The CDR3 runs 15 residues. The germline CDR1 and CDR2 sequences are SEHNR and FQNEAQ (reference sequence). V shed 1 base and J shed 10 bases, with 16 bases lying between them. Full variable domain (rest looked up from reference TRBV7-9 and TRBJ1-4): DTGVSQNPRHKITKRGQNVTFRCDPISEHNRLYWYRQTLGQGPEFLTYFQNEAQLEKSRLLSDRFSAERPKGSFSTLEIQRTEQGDSAMYLCASSLGTEGFGKLFFGSGTQLSVL.

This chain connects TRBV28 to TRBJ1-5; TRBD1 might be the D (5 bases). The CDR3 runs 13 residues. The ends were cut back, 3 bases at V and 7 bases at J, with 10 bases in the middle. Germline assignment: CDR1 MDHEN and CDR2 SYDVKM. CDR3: CASSFSRGQPQHF. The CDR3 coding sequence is TGTGCCAGCAGTTTTAGCCGGGGGCAGCCCCAGCATTTT.

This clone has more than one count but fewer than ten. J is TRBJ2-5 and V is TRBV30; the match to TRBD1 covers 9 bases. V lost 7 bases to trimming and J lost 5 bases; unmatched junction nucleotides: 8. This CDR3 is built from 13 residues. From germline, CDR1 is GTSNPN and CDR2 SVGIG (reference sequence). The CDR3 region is CALQGAFKETQYF. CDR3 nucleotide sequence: TGTGCCTTACAGGGGGCTTTCAAGGAGACCCAGTACTTC. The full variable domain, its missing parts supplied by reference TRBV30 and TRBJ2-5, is SQTIHQWPATLVQPVGSPLSLECTVEGTSNPNLYWYRQAAGRGLQLLFYSVGIGQISSEVPQNLSASRPQDRQFILSSKKLLLSDSGFYLCALQGAFKETQYFGPGTRLLVL.

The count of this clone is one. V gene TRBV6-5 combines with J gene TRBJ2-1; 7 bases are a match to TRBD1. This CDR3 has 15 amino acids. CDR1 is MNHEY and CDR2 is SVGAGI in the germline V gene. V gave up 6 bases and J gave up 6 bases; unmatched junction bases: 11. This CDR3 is CASSSRGTGANEQFF. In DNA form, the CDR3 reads TGTGCCAGCAGCTCCCGGGGTACAGGGGCCAATGAGCAGTTCTTC.

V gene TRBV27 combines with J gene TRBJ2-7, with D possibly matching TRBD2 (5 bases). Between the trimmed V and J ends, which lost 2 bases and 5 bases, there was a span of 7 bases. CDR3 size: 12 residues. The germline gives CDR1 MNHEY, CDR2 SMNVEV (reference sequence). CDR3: CASSLAGDEQYF. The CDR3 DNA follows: TGTGCCAGCAGTTTAGCCGGGGACGAGCAGTACTTC.

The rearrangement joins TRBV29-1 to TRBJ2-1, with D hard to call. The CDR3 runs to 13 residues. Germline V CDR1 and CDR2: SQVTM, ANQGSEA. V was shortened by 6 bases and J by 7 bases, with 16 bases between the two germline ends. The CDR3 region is CSVVILEKNEQFF. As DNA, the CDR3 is TGCAGCGTCGTAATCCTAGAAAAGAATGAGCAGTTCTTC.

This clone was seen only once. The CDR3: CASSLVGGRSYEQYF. The CDR3 coding sequence is TGTGCCAGCAGCCTCGTCGGGGGTCGAAGCTACGAGCAGTACTTC. The chain is built from TRBV11-2 and TRBJ2-7; maybe TRBD2 (6 bases). Trimming stripped 5 bases from V and 3 bases from J, with 17 bases between. The germline CDR1 and CDR2 sequences are SGHAT and FQNNGV. The CDR3 spans 15 residues.

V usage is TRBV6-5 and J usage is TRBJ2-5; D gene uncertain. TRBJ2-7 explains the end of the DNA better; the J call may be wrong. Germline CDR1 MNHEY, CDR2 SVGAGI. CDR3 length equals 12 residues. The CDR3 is CASSRSSYEQYF. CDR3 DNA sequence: TGTGCCAGCAGTCGTAGCTCCTACGAGCAGTACTTC.

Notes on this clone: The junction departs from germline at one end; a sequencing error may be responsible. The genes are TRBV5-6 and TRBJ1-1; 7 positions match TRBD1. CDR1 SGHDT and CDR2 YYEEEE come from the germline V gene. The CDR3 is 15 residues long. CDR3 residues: CASGLQGLGGTEAFF. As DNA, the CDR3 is TGTGCCAGCGGCTTACAGGGGCTGGGTGGCACTGAAGCTTTCTTT.

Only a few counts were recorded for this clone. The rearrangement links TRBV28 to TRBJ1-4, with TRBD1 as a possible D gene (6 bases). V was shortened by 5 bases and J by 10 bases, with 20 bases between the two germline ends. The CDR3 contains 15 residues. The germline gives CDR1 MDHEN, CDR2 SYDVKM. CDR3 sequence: CASSPPGGQSGKLFF. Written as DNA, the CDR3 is TGTGCCAGCAGTCCCCCGGGGGGGCAGAGCGGAAAACTGTTTTTT.

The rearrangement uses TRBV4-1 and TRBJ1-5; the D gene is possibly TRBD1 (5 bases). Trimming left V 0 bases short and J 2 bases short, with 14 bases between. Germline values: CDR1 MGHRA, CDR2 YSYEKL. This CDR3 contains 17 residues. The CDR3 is CASSQETTRGGNQPQHF. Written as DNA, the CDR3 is TGCGCCAGCAGCCAAGAAACTACCCGGGGGGGCAATCAGCCCCAGCATTTT.

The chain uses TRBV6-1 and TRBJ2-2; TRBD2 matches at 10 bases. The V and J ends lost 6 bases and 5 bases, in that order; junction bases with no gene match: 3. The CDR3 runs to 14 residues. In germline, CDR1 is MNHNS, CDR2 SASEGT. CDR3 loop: CASSVTSGTGELFF. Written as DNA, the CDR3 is TGTGCCAGCAGCGTGACTAGCGGGACCGGGGAGCTGTTTTTT.

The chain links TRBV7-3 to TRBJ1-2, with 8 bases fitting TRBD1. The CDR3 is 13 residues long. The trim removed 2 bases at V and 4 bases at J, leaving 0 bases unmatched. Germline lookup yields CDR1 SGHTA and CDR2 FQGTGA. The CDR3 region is CASSLGTGYGYTF. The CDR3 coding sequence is TGTGCCAGCAGCTTAGGGACAGGCTATGGCTACACCTTC.

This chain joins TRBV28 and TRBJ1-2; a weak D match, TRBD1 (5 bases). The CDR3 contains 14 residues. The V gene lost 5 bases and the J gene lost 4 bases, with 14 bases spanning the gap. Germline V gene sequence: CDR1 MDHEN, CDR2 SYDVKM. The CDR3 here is CASSGDSRVYGYTF. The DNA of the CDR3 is TGTGCCAGCAGTGGAGACAGCCGGGTCTATGGCTACACCTTC.

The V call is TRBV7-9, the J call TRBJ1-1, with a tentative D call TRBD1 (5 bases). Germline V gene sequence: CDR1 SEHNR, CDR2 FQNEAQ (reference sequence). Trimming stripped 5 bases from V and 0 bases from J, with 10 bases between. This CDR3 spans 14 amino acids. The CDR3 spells CASSRQSMNTEAFF. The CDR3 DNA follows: TGTGCCAGCAGCCGACAGAGCATGAACACTGAAGCTTTCTTT.

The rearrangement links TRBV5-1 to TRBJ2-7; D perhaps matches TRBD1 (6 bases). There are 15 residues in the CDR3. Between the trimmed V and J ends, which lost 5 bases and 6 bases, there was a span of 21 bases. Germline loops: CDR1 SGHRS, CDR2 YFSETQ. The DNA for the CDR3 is TGCGCCAGCAGTCTGGCCGACAGGTTTTTTAGCGAGCAGTACTTC. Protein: CASSLADRFFSEQYF.

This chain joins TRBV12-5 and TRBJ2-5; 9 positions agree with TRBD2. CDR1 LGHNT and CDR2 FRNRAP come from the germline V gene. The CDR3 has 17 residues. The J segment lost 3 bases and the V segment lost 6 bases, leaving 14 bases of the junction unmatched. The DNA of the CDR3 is TGTGCTAGTGGACCCCCCCCGACTAGCGGAGCTAAAGAGACCCAGTACTTC. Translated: CASGPPPTSGAKETQYF.

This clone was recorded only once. CDR3: CSVLSGTSGRNGYEQYF. CDR3 DNA: TGCAGCGTCCTATCCGGGACTAGCGGGAGGAACGGCTACGAGCAGTACTTC. This chain connects TRBV29-1 to TRBJ2-7; 15 bases line up with TRBD2. There are 17 residues in the CDR3. From germline, CDR1 is SQVTM and CDR2 ANQGSEA. Trimming cost V 6 bases and J 3 bases; bases outside gene matches: 12.

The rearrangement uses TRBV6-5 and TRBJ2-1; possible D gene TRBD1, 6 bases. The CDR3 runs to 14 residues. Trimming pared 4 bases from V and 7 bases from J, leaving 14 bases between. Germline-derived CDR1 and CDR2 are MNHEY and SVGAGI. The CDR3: CASSSPQGLNEQFF. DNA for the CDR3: TGTGCCAGCAGTTCCCCTCAGGGGCTGAATGAGCAGTTCTTC.

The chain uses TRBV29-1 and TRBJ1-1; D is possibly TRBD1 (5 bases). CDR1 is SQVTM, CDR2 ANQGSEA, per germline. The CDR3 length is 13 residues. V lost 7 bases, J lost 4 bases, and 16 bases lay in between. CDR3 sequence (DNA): TGCAGCGCGATGACAGCCGCGGTCACTGAAGCTTTCTTT. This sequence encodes CSAMTAAVTEAFF.

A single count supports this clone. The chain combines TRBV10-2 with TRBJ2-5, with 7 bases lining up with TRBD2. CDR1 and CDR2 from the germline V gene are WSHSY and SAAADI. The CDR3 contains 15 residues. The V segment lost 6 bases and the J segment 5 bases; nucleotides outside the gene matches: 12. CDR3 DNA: TGCGCCAGCAGGATAATGACTCAGGGAGGGGAGACCCAGTACTTC. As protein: CASRIMTQGGETQYF.

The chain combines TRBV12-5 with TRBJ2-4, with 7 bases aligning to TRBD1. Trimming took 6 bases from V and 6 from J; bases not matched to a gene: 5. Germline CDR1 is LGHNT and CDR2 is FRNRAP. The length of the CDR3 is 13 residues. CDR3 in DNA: TGTGCTAGTGGACGGGACAGCGGAAACATTCAGTACTTC. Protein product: CASGRDSGNIQYF.

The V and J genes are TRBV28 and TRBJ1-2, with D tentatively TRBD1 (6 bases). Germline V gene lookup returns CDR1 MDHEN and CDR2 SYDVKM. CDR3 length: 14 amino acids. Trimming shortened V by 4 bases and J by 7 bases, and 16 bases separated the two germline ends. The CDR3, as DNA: TGTGCCAGCAGTTCCTTCAGGGGACGGGGTGGCTACACCTTC. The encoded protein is CASSSFRGRGGYTF.

CDR3 nucleotides: TGTGCCAGCAGGACGGGAACTTCCTACAATGAGCAGTTCTTC. Translated: CASRTGTSYNEQFF. The rearrangement links TRBV7-2 to TRBJ2-1, with a weak D call TRBD2 (5 bases). V shed 6 bases and J shed 1 base, with 10 bases lying between them. The V gene's germline CDR1 is SGHTA and CDR2 FQGNSA. This CDR3 comprises 14 residues.

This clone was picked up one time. This CDR3 reads CASSSPRRRQGGGGNTQYF. CDR3 in DNA: TGCGCCAGCAGCTCCCCACGCCGTCGACAGGGGGGTGGAGGGAATACGCAGTATTTT. The chain recombines TRBV5-1 with TRBJ2-3; TRBD1 matches at 9 bases. CDR1 SGHRS and CDR2 YFSETQ come from the germline V gene. V shed 3 bases, J shed 7 bases, and the junction held 21 bases outside the gene matches. This CDR3 is built from 19 residues.